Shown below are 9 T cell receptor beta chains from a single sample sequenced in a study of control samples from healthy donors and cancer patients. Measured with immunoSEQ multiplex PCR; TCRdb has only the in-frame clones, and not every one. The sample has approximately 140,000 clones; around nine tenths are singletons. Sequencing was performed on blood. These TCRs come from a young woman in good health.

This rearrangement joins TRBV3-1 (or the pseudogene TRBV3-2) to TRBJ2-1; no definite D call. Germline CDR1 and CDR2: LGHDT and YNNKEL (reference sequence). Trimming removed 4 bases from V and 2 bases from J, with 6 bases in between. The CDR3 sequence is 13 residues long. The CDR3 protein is CASSLSAYNEQFF. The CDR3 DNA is TGTGCCAGCAGCCTATCCGCCTACAATGAGCAGTTCTTC.

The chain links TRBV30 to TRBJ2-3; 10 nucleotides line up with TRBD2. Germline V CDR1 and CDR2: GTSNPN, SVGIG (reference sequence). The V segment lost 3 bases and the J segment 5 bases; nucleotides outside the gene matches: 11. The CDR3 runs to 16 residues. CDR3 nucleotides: TGTGCCTGGAGCCGGGGGTACAGACTAGCGGGAGATACGCAGTATTTT. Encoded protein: CAWSRGYRLAGDTQYF.

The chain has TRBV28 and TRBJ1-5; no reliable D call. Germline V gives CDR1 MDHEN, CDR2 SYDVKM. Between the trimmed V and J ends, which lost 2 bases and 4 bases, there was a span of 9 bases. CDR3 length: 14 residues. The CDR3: CASSLTQVNQPQHF. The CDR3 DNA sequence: TGTGCCAGCAGTTTAACCCAGGTAAATCAGCCCCAGCATTTT.

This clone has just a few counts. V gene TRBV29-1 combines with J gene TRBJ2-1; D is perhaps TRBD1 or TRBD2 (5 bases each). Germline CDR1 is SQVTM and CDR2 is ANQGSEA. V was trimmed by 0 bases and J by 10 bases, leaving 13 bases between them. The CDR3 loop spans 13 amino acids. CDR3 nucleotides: TGCAGCGTTGAAGAGATGCCGGGGCAGGAGCAGTTCTTC. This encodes CSVEEMPGQEQFF.

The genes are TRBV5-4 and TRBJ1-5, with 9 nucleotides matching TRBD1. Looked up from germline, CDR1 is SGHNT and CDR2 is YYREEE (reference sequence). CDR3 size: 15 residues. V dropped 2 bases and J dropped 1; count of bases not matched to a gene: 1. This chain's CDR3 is CASSLGTGSNQPQHF. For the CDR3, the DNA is TGTGCCAGCAGCTTAGGGACAGGGAGCAATCAGCCCCAGCATTTT.

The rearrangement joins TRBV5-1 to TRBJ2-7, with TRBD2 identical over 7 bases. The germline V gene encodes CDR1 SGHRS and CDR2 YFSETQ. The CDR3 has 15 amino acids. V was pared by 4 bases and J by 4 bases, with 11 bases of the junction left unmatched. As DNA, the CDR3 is TGCGCCAGCAGCCATGGCGGGAGTGGTAGTTACGAGCAGTACTTC. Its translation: CASSHGGSGSYEQYF.

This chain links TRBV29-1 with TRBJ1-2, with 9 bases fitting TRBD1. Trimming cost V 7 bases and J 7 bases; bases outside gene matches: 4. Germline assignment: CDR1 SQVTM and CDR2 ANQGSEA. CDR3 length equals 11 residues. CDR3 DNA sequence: TGCAGCGAACGGACAGGGGCTGGCTACACCTTC. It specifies CSERTGAGYTF.

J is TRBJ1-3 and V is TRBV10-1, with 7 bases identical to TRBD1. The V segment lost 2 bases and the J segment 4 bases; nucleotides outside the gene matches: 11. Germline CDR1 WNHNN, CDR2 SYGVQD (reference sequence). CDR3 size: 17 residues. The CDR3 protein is CASSEGTAPAAGNTIYF. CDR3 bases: TGCGCCAGCAGTGAGGGGACAGCCCCAGCTGCGGGAAACACCATATATTTT.

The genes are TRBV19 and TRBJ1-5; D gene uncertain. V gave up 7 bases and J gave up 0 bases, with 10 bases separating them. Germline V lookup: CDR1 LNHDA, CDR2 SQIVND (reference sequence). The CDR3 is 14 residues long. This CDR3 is CASTGFYSNQPQHF. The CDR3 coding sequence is TGTGCCAGTACGGGGTTTTATAGCAATCAGCCCCAGCATTTT.